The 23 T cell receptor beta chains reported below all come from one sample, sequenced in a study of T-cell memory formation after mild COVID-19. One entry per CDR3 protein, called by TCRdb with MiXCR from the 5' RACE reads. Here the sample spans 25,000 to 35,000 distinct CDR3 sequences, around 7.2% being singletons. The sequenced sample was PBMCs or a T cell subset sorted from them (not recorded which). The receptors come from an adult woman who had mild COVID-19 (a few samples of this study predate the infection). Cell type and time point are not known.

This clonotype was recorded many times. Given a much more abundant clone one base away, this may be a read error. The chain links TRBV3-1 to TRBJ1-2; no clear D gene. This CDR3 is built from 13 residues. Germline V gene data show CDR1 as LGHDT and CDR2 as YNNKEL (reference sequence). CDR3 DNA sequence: TGTGCCAGCAGCCAAGATCTAGTGGATGGCCACACCTTC. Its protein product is CASSQDLVDGHTF.

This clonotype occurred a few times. The CDR3 sequence: CSGFTNEKLFF. The CDR3 DNA reads as TGCAGTGGCTTTACCAATGAAAAACTGTTTTTT. J is TRBJ1-4 and V is TRBV20-1; D not resolved. The V and J ends lost 7 bases and 5 bases respectively, with 8 bases between them. This CDR3 is 11 amino acids long. Germline assignment: CDR1 DFQATT and CDR2 SNEGSKA (reference sequence).

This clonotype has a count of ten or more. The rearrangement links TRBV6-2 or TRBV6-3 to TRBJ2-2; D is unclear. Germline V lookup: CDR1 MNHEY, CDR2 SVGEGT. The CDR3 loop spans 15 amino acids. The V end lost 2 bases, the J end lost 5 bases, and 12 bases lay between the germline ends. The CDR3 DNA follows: TGTGCCAGCAGTTACGATTCACGGAATACCGGGGAGCTGTTTTTT. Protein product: CASSYDSRNTGELFF.

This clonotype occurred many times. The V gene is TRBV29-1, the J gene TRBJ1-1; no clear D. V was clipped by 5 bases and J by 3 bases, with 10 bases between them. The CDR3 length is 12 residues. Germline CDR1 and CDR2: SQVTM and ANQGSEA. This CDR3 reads CSVRLRDTEAFF. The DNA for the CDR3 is TGCAGCGTTCGACTAAGGGACACTGAAGCTTTCTTT.

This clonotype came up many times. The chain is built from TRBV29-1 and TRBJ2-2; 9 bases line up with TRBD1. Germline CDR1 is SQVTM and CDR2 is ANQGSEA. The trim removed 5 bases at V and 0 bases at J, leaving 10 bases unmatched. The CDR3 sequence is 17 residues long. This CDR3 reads CSVRGTGRTPNTGELFF. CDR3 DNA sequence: TGCAGCGTTCGCGGGACAGGGAGGACTCCGAACACCGGGGAGCTGTTTTTT.

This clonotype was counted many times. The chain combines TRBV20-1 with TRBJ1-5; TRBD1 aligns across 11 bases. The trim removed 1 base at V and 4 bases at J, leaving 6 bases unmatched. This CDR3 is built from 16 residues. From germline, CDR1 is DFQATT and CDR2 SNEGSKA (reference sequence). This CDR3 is CSARVPGTGGNQPQHF. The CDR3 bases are TGCAGTGCTAGAGTACCCGGGACAGGGGGTAATCAGCCCCAGCATTTT.

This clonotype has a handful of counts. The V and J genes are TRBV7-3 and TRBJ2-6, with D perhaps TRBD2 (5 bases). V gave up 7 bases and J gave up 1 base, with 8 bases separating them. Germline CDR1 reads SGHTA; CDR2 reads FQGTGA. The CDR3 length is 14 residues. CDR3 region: CASTRESGANVLTF. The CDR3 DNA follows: TGTGCCAGCACCCGGGAATCTGGGGCCAACGTCCTGACTTTC.

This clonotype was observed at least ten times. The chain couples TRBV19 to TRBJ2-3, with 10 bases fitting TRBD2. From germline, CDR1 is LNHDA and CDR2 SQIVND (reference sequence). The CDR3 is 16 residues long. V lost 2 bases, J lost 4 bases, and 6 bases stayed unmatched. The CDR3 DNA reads TGTGCCAGTAGTATACTAGCGGGAGAGGGGGCAGATACGCAGTATTTT. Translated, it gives CASSILAGEGADTQYF.

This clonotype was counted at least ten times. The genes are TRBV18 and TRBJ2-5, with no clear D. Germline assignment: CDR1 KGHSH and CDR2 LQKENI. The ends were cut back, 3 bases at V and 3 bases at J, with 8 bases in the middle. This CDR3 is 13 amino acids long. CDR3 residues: CASSPAGEETQYF. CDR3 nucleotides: TGTGCCAGCTCACCGGCAGGAGAAGAGACCCAGTACTTC.

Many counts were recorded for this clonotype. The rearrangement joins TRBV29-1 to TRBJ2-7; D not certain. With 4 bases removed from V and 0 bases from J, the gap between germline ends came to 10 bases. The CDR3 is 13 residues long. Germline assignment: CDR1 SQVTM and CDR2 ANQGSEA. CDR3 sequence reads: CSVVVAGSYEQYF. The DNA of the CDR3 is TGCAGCGTTGTAGTAGCAGGCTCCTACGAGCAGTACTTC.

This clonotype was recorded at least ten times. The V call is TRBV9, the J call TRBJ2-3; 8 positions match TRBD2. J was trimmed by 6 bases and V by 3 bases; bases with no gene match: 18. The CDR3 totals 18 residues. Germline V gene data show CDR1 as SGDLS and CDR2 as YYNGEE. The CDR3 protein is CASSAHTSTGGLSDTQYF. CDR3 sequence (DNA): TGTGCCAGCAGCGCCCACACTTCGACGGGAGGGCTGTCGGATACGCAGTATTTT.

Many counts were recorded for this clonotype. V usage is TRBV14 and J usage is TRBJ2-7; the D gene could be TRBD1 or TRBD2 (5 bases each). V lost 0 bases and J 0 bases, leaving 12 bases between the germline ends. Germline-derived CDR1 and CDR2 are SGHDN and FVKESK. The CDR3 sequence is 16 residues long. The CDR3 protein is CASSQDRTGLSYEQYF. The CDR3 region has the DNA TGTGCCAGCAGCCAAGATAGAACAGGACTCTCCTACGAGCAGTACTTC.

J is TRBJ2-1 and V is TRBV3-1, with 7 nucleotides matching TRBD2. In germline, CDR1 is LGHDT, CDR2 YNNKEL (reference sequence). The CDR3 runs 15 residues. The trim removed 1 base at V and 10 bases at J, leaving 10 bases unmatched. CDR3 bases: TGTGCCAGCAGCCAAGTAGGACTAGGCGAAGCGGAGCAGTTCTTC. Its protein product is CASSQVGLGEAEQFF.

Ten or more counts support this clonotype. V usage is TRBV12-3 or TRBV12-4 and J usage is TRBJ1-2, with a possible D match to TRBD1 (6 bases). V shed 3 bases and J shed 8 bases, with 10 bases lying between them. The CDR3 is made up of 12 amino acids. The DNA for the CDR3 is TGTGCCAGCAGTTTTAGCAGGGGCGGCTACACCTTC. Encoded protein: CASSFSRGGYTF.

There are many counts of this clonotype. CDR3 protein: CASSPGLLGELFF. In nucleotides, the CDR3 is TGTGCCAGCAGCCCGGGTCTCCTCGGGGAGCTGTTTTTT. The chain couples TRBV3-1 to TRBJ2-2, with D unclear. V was clipped by 4 bases and J by 7 bases, with 10 bases between them. CDR1 is LGHDT and CDR2 is YNNKEL in the germline V gene (reference sequence). The CDR3 extends over 13 amino acids.

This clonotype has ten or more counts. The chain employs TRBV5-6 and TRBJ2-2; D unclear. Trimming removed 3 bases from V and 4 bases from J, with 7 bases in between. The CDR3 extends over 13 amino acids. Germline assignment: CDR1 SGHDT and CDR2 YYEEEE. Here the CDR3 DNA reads TGTGCCAGCAGCTGGGCCGGCACCGGGGAGCTGTTTTTT. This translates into CASSWAGTGELFF.

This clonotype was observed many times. CDR3 protein: CASSYSGTGGNQPQHF. Written as DNA, the CDR3 is TGTGCCAGCAGCTACTCCGGGACAGGGGGTAATCAGCCCCAGCATTTT. This chain links TRBV12-3 or TRBV12-4 with TRBJ1-5; 11 positions match TRBD1. The CDR3 consists of 16 residues. J gave up 4 bases and V 6 bases, and 8 bases lay outside the gene matches.

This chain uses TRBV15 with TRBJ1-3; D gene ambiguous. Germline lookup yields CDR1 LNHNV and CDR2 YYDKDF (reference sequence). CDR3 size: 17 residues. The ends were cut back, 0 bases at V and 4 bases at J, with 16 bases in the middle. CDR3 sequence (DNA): TGTGCCACCAGCAGAGATCGAATGAGGTCCGGAGGAAACACCATATATTTT. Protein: CATSRDRMRSGGNTIYF.

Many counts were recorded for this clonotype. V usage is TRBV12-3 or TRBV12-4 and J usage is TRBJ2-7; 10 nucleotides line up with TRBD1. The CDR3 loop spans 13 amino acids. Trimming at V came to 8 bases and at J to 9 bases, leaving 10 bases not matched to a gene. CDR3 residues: CASLRTGGDGQYF. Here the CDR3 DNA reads TGTGCCAGCCTCAGGACAGGGGGTGATGGGCAGTACTTC.

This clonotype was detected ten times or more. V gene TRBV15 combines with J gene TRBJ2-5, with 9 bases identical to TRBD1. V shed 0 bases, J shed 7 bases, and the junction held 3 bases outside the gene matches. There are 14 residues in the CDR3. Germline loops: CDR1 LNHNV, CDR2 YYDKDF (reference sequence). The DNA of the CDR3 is TGTGCCACCAGCAGAGACCGACAGGGGGGGACCCAGTACTTC. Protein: CATSRDRQGGTQYF.

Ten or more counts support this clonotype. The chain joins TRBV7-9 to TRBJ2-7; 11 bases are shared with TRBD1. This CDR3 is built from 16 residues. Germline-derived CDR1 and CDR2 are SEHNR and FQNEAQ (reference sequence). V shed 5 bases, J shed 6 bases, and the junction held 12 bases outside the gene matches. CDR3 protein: CASSDTGQGASGEQYF. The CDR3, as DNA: TGTGCCAGCAGCGATACCGGACAGGGGGCATCAGGCGAGCAGTACTTC.

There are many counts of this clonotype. The CDR3 DNA is TGTGCCACCAGTGATACTTTACTTACAGATACGCAGTATTTT. As protein: CATSDTLLTDTQYF. V usage is TRBV24-1 and J usage is TRBJ2-3; D remains unclear. V was pared by 3 bases and J by 3 bases, with 9 bases between. Looked up from germline, CDR1 is KGHDR and CDR2 is SFDVKD. This CDR3 has 14 residues.

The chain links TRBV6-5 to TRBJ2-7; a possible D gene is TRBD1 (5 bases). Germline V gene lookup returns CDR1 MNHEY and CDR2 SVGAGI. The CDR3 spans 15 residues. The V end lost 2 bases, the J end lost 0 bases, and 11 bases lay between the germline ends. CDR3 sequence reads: CASSYLPTASYEQYF. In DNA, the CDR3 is TGTGCCAGCAGTTACCTCCCGACAGCCTCCTACGAGCAGTACTTC.